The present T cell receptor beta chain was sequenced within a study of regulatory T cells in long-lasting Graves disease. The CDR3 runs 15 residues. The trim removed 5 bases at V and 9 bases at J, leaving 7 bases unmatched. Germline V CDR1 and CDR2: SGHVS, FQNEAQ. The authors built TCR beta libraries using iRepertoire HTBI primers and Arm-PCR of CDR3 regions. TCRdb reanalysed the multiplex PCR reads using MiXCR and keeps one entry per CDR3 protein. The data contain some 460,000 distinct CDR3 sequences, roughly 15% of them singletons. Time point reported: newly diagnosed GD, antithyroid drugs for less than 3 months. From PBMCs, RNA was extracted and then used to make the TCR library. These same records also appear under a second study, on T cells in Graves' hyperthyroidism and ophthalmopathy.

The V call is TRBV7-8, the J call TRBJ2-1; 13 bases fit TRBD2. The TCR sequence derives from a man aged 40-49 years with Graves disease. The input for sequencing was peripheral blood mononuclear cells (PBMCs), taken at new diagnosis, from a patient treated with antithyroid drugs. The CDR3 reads CASSRTSGRAPEQFF. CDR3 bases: TGTGCCAGCAGCCGAACTAGCGGGAGGGCCCCTGAGCAGTTCTTC. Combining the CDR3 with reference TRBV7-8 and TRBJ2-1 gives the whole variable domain GAGVSQSPRYKVAKRGQDVALRCDPISGHVSLFWYQQALGQGPEFLTYFQNEAQLDKSGLPSDRFFAERPEGSVSTLKIQRTQQEDSAVYLCASSRTSGRAPEQFFGPGTRLTVL.